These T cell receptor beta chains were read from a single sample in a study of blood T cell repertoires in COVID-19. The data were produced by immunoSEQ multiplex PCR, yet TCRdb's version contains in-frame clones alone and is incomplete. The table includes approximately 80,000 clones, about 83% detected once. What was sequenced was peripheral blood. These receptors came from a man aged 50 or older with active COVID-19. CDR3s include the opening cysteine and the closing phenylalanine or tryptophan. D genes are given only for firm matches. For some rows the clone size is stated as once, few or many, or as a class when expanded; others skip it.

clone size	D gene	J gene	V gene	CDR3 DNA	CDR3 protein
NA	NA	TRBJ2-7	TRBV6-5	TGTGCCAGCAGTTACTACGGAAGCGACGAGCAGTACTTC	CASSYYGSDEQYF
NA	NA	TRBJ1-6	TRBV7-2	TGTGCCAGCAGCTTAGAGTGGCGGCCGACGGCACCCCTCCACTTT	CASSLEWRPTAPLHF
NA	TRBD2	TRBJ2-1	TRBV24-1	TGTGCCACCAGTGATAGGAGCGGGGGTCACAATGAGCAGTTCTTC	CATSDRSGGHNEQFF
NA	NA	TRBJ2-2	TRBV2	TGTGCCAGCATCAAGGAAGGGGCGAACACCGGGGAGCTGTTTTTT	CASIKEGANTGELFF
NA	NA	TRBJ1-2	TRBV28	TGTGCCAGCATCCCCTCCCGGGGGAACTATGGCTACACCTTC	CASIPSRGNYGYTF
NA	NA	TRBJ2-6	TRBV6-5	TGTGCCAGCAGTTCTATGGTTCCTGGGGCCAACGTCCTGACTTTC	CASSSMVPGANVLTF
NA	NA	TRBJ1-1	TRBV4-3	TGCGCCAGCAGCCAAGGGTGGGGGGTCGTGGACACTGAAGCTTTCTTT	CASSQGWGVVDTEAFF
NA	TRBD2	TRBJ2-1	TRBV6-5	TGTGCCAGCAGTCCCATAGCGGGGGGCTACAATGAGCAGTTCTTC	CASSPIAGGYNEQFF
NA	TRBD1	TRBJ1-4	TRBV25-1	TGTGCCAGCAGCCCAGGGGGCGCCAAGGAAAAACTGTTTTTT	CASSPGGAKEKLFF
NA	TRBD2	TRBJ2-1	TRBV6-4	TGTGCCAGCGGGACTAGCGGGGGGCTTTCCTACAATGAGCAGTTCTTC	CASGTSGGLSYNEQFF
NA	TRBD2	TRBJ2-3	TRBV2	TGTGCCAGCAGGGGACTACCACTCACAGATACGCAGTATTTT	CASRGLPLTDTQYF
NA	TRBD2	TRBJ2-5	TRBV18	TGTGCCAGCTCACCACGAGCGGGAGGGCCGGGAGAGACCCAGTACTTC	CASSPRAGGPGETQYF
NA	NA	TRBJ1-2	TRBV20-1	TGCAGTGCTAGTCGCGTGGGGCGATCTAACTATGGCTACACCTTC	CSASRVGRSNYGYTF
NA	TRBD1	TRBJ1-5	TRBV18	TGTGCCAGCTCACCCCTCCCTTACCGAGGTGACAGGGAAAAGCAGCCCCAGCATTTT	CASSPLPYRGDREKQPQHF
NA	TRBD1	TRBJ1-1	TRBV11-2	TGTGCCAGCAGTTACCAGGGGGCGAACACTGAAGCTTTCTTT	CASSYQGANTEAFF
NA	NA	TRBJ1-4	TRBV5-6	TGTGCCAGCAGGCCCAGGGGTGACAGGCTCCATGAAAAACTGTTTTTT	CASRPRGDRLHEKLFF
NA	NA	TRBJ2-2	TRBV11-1	TGTGCCAGCAGCCCTGCTGGGAGAGGAGAGCTGTTTTTT	CASSPAGRGELFF
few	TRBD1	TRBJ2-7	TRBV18	TGTGCCAGCTCACTACAGGGGGCACAATCCGAGCAGTACTTC	CASSLQGAQSEQYF
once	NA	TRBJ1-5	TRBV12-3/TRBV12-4	TGTGCCAGCAGTGAAGGGGTTCAGCCCCAGCATTTT	CASSEGVQPQHF
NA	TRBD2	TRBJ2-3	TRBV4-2	TGTGCCAGCAGCCCCGGGGGGGGCGACTCAACATCGACGCAGTATTTT	CASSPGGGDSTSTQYF
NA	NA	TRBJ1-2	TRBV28	TGTGCCTCCCGGGACACTTCTGGCTACACCTTC	CASRDTSGYTF
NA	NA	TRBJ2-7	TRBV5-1	TGCGCCAGCAGCGTGGGGCTAGAGGCTCTAGCGTACGACGAGCAGTACTTC	CASSVGLEALAYDEQYF
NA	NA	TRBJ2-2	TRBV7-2	TGTGCCAGCAGCCGCGAGTTCGAGGGCGGGGAGCTGTTTTTT	CASSREFEGGELFF
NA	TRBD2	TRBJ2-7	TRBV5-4	TGTGCCAGCAGCCATCCCCCTAGCGGGGCATCCTACGAGCAGTACTTC	CASSHPPSGASYEQYF
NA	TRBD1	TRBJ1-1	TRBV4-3	TGCGCCAGCAGCCAAGACCTACAGGGGCCGTCGGGAACTGAAGCTTTCTTT	CASSQDLQGPSGTEAFF
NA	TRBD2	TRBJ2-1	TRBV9	TGTGCCAGCATCACGAGCCGGCTAGCGGGCCCCGGCAATGAGCAGTTCTTC	CASITSRLAGPGNEQFF
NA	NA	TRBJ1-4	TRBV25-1	TGTGCCAGCACGGACGGGAGCAGGGAAAAACTGTTTTTT	CASTDGSREKLFF
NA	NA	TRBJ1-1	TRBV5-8	TGTGCCAGCAGCTTGGTGGGGAGAATGTCTGAAGCTTTCTTT	CASSLVGRMSEAFF
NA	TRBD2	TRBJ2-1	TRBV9	TGTGCCAGCAGCGTAGATATAGCGGGAGCTTACAATGAGCAGTTCTTC	CASSVDIAGAYNEQFF
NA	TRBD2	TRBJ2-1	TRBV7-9	TGTGCCAGCAGCCGCGTAGGACTAGCGGGTGACAATGAGCAGTTCTTC	CASSRVGLAGDNEQFF
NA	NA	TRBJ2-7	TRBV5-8	TGTGCCAGCAGCAACCGGGACACATACTACGAGCAGTACTTC	CASSNRDTYYEQYF
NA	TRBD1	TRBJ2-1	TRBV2	TGTGCCAGCGGAAGGGGGCTCCACAATGAGCAGTTCTTC	CASGRGLHNEQFF
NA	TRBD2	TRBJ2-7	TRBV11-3	TGTGCCAGCAGCTTAATTGGGACTAGCGGGATCCACGAGCAGTACTTC	CASSLIGTSGIHEQYF
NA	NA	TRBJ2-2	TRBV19	TGTGCCAGTAGTATGCTCTACGCGAACACCGGGGAGCTGTTTTTT	CASSMLYANTGELFF
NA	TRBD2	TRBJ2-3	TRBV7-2	TGTGCCAGCAGCTTAGAGCGGACTAGCGGGCTAACAGATACGCAGTATTTT	CASSLERTSGLTDTQYF
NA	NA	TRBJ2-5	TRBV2	TGTGCCAGCAGCGGGACAAGGGTTCAAGAGACCCAGTACTTC	CASSGTRVQETQYF
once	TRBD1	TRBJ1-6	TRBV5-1	TGCGCCAGCAGCTCTGGACAGGGTGATTCACCCCTCCACTTT	CASSSGQGDSPLHF
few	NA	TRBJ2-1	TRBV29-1	TGCAGCCTGTATTCGGGGTATGAGCAGTTCTTC	CSLYSGYEQFF
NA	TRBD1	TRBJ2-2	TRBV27	TGTGCCAGCAGTTTAAGGGACAGGGGTAATTCCGGGGAGCTGTTTTTT	CASSLRDRGNSGELFF
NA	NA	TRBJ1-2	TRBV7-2	TGTGCCAGCAGCTTCTACAGGGACAATGGCTACACCTTC	CASSFYRDNGYTF
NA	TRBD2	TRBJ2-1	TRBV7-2	TGTGCCAGCAGCTCAAAGAGGGCTAGCGGGGGGCTGGATGAGCAGTTCTTC	CASSSKRASGGLDEQFF
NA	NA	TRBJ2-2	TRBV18	TGTGCCAGCTCACCATCAGCGTCGAACACCGGGGAGCTGTTTTTT	CASSPSASNTGELFF
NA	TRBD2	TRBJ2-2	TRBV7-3	TGTGCCAGCAGCCCTGTTCCAGCGGGAAACACCGGGGAGCTGTTTTTT	CASSPVPAGNTGELFF
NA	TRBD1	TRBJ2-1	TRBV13	TGTGCCAGCAGCCCTCTTGGGACAGGGGGCGAGGATGAGCAGTTCTTC	CASSPLGTGGEDEQFF
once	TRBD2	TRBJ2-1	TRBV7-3	TGTGCCAGCAGCCAATTTAGCGGGGGGTCCTACAATGAGCAGTTCTTC	CASSQFSGGSYNEQFF
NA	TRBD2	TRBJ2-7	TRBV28	TGTGCCAGCAGTTCGTCGACTAGCGCAACCTCCTACGAGCAGTACTTC	CASSSSTSATSYEQYF
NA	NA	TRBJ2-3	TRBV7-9	TGTGCCAGCAGCTTAACCTCGCTAGCATCTAGCACAGATACGCAGTATTTT	CASSLTSLASSTDTQYF
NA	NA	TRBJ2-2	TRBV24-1	TGTGCCACCAGTGATGCTCCCGGCCAAAGAGGTCACGGGGAGCTGTTTTTT	CATSDAPGQRGHGELFF
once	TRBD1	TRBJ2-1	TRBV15	TGTGCCACCAGCCGAAGACAGGGAGATGAGCAGTTCTTC	CATSRRQGDEQFF
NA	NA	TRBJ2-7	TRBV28	TGTGCCAGCAGTCCGGGACATCTAGATGAGCAGTACTTC	CASSPGHLDEQYF
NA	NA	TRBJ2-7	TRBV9	TGTGCCAGCAGCGCTTACGCAGGGGCCCGCCAGGAGCAGTACTTC	CASSAYAGARQEQYF
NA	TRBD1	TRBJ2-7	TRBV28	TGTGCCAGCCCGGACAGGGGGTACCACGAGCAGTACTTC	CASPDRGYHEQYF
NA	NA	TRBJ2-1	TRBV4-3	TGCGCCAGCAGCCAAGATTCAACAGATCGGAGGAATGAGCAGTTCTTC	CASSQDSTDRRNEQFF
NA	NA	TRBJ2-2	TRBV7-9	TGTGCCAGCAGCTTAGACCTACTTGCGAACACCGGGGAGCTGTTTTTT	CASSLDLLANTGELFF
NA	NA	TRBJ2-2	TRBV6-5	TGTGCCAGCAGCTACACCCTAGGAAGGACCGGGGAGCTGTTTTTT	CASSYTLGRTGELFF
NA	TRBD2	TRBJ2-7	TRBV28	TGTGCCAGCACCGACGGCGGGAGCTACGAGCAGTACTTC	CASTDGGSYEQYF
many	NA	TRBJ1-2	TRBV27	TGTGCCAGCAGTATACAGGGCTATGGCTACACCTTC	CASSIQGYGYTF